This entry describes one TCR beta chain. Its matching antigen is unknown. The use of a sample-barcoded 5' primer and a J-beta primer mix characterized a second PCR of roughly 7 to 11 cycles. TCRdb passed the 5' RACE reads through MiXCR, listing each CDR3 protein once. This repertoire shows 1.5 million to 2 million distinct CDR3 sequences, approximately 39% found once; its top ten account for roughly 23%. These data originate in a study of blood T cells in healthy people across ages. The study, taken as a whole, reports: Unsorted PBMC input precluded a conclusive naive versus antigen-experienced comparison.

The CDR3 loop spans 13 amino acids. The sequenced sample was blood. This receptor was obtained from a human donor in good health. This rearrangement joins TRBV21-1 to TRBJ2-7; TRBD1, the table's D call, lacks a check against the DNA. TRBV21-1 is given as a pseudogene. For the CDR3, the DNA is TGTGCCAGCAAAAGGGGCCACTCCTACGAGCAGTACTTC. It codes for CASKRGHSYEQYF.